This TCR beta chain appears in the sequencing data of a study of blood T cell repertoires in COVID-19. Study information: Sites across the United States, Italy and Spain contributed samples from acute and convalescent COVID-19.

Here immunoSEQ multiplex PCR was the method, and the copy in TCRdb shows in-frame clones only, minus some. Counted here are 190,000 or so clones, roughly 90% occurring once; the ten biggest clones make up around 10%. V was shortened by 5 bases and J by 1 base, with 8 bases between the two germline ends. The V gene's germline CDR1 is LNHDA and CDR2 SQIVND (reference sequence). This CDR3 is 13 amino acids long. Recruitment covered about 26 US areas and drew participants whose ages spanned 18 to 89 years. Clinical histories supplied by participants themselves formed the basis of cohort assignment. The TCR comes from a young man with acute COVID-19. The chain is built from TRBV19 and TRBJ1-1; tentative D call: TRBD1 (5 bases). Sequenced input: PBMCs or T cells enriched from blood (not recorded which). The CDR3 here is CASSGGTNTEAFF. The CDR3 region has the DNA TGTGCCAGTAGTGGGGGGACGAACACTGAAGCTTTCTTT. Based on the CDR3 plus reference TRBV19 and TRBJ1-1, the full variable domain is DGGITQSPKYLFRKEGQNVTLSCEQNLNHDAMYWYRQDPGQGLRLIYYSQIVNDFQKGDIAEGYSVSREKKESFPLTVTSAQKNPTAFYLCASSGGTNTEAFFGQGTRLTVV.